This T cell receptor (beta chain) was sequenced during a study of T cell responses to AZD1222 COVID-19 vaccine. This CDR3 has 15 amino acids. Germline CDR1 is KGHSH and CDR2 is LQKENI. V shed 0 bases and J shed 5 bases, with 10 bases lying between them. Sequencing used immunoSEQ multiplex PCR; TCRdb keeps in-frame clones, though not all of them. The sample includes approximately 120,000 clones, more than 80% of them seen just once. Second-dose recipients at about 4 or about 12 weeks were treated as one pooled group. The TCR was taken from an adult who received the AZD1222 COVID-19 vaccine. Material: peripheral blood, obtained 28 days after the second AZD1222 dose. The chain combines TRBV18 with TRBJ2-2, with D perhaps matching TRBD2 (6 bases). This CDR3 reads CASSPPGTSTGELFF. Here the CDR3 DNA reads TGTGCCAGCTCACCACCAGGGACTTCGACCGGGGAGCTGTTTTTT. The full variable domain, with the rest looked up from reference TRBV18 and TRBJ2-2, is NAGVMQNPRHLVRRRGQEARLRCSPMKGHSHVYWYRQLPEEGLKFMVYLQKENIIDESGMPKERFSAEFPKEGPSILRIQQVVRGDSAAYFCASSPPGTSTGELFFGEGSRLTVL.